Shown below are 31 T cell receptor beta chains from a single sample sequenced in a study of early T cells in non-severe SARS-CoV-2 infection. TCRdb used MiXCR to reprocess the 5' RACE reads, holding one entry per CDR3 protein. The data show around 33,000 distinct CDR3 sequences, with 5.5% to 7% seen just once and more than 3.5% held by the top ten. Sequencing was performed on whole blood. The receptor set was obtained from an adult who was a healthcare worker with PCR-confirmed SARS-CoV-2 infection or an uninfected control (not recorded which).

In its sample, this clonotype was seen many times. This chain links TRBV4-1 with TRBJ1-3, with D tentatively TRBD1 (6 bases). The germline V gene has CDR1 MGHRA and CDR2 YSYEKL. The CDR3 extends over 17 amino acids. Trimming took off 1 base at V and 1 base at J, with 14 bases between the two ends. CDR3 nucleotides: TGCGCCAGCAGCCAAGCAGGGGACGGGAGGTCTGGAAACACCATATATTTT. Its protein is CASSQAGDGRSGNTIYF.

This clonotype was recorded many times. This chain uses TRBV11-2 with TRBJ2-7; D gene uncertain. The CDR3 contains 11 residues. Trimming cost V 5 bases and J 0 bases, with 2 bases left between them. From germline, CDR1 is SGHAT and CDR2 FQNNGV. The CDR3 DNA follows: TGTGCCAGCAGCGCCTCCTACGAGCAGTACTTC. Translation: CASSASYEQYF.

The J gene is TRBJ2-7, the V gene TRBV15; 12 bases are shared with TRBD1. CDR1 LNHNV and CDR2 YYDKDF come from the germline V gene (reference sequence). The CDR3 loop spans 15 amino acids. V dropped 8 bases and J dropped 2; count of bases not matched to a gene: 7. In DNA form, the CDR3 reads TGTGCCACCTCATCGGGACAGGGGGCCCCCTACGAGCAGTACTTC. This codes for CATSSGQGAPYEQYF.

This clonotype was counted many times. The rearrangement uses TRBV4-1 and TRBJ2-7, with TRBD1 as a possible D gene (6 bases). Per the germline V gene, CDR1 is MGHRA and CDR2 is YSYEKL. V lost 8 bases and J 5 bases, leaving 16 bases between the germline ends. The CDR3 contains 13 residues. The CDR3 DNA sequence: TGCGCCAGCGCCGAACTGGGACAAAACGAGCAGTACTTC. Amino acids: CASAELGQNEQYF.

This clonotype was counted ten times or more. The chain is built from TRBV30 and TRBJ2-1; D is possibly TRBD2 (6 bases). The CDR3 totals 12 residues. The germline V gene has CDR1 GTSNPN and CDR2 SVGIG (reference sequence). The V gene lost 3 bases and the J gene lost 12 bases, with 15 bases spanning the gap. The CDR3 is CAWSDMGGGQFF. The DNA of the CDR3 is TGTGCCTGGAGCGATATGGGGGGAGGGCAGTTCTTC.

This clonotype has only a few counts. The V and J genes are TRBV20-1 and TRBJ2-7; 7 bases are a match to TRBD1. The CDR3 sequence is 16 residues long. Germline values: CDR1 DFQATT, CDR2 SNEGSKA (reference sequence). The J segment lost 7 bases and the V segment lost 2 bases, leaving 17 bases of the junction unmatched. The CDR3 is CSARPPTNPGGREQYF. CDR3 sequence (DNA): TGCAGTGCTAGACCCCCTACGAACCCAGGGGGAAGAGAGCAGTACTTC.

This clonotype was seen repeatedly, ten times or more. This chain connects TRBV10-3 to TRBJ2-5, with 10 positions matching TRBD2. The trim removed 2 bases at V and 3 bases at J, leaving 0 bases unmatched. The CDR3 length is 14 residues. The V gene's germline CDR1 is ENHRY and CDR2 SYGVKD. This CDR3 reads CAISESGREETQYF. CDR3 in DNA: TGTGCCATCAGTGAGAGCGGGAGGGAAGAGACCCAGTACTTC.

Many counts were recorded for this clonotype. This chain links TRBV9 with TRBJ2-3; TRBD1 might be the D (6 bases). Germline CDR1 SGDLS, CDR2 YYNGEE. Trimming took off 0 bases at V and 4 bases at J, with 15 bases between the two ends. The CDR3 covers 16 residues. This chain's CDR3 is CASSVDPGVLADTQYF. For the CDR3, the DNA is TGTGCCAGCAGCGTAGATCCAGGGGTTCTGGCAGATACGCAGTATTTT.

This clonotype has a count of ten or more. The chain is built from TRBV7-9 and TRBJ2-4; a weak D match, TRBD1 (5 bases). This CDR3 is 12 amino acids long. V was clipped by 6 bases and J by 12 bases, with 15 bases between them. Germline V gives CDR1 SEHNR, CDR2 FQNEAQ (reference sequence). The CDR3 DNA reads as TGTGCCAGCAGTAGGGGTGTTGCCCCTCAGTACTTC. The encoded protein is CASSRGVAPQYF.

This clonotype was counted ten times or more. CDR3 loop: CASSEGLYEQYF. The CDR3 nucleotides are TGTGCCAGCAGTGAGGGACTTTACGAGCAGTACTTC. The rearrangement uses TRBV28 and TRBJ2-7, with D maybe TRBD2 (6 bases). The CDR3 has 12 amino acids. The V end lost 5 bases, the J end lost 4 bases, and 9 bases lay between the germline ends. Germline V gene sequence: CDR1 MDHEN, CDR2 SYDVKM.

CDR3 DNA: TGTGCCAGCAGACCGATGCCGGGACTAGCGGGAGGGGCGGGAATTGAGCAGTTCTTC. Translation: CASRPMPGLAGGAGIEQFF. The chain recombines TRBV27 with TRBJ2-1; 16 positions agree with TRBD2. The CDR3 is 19 amino acids. V trimming: 6 bases; J trimming: 9 bases; junction bases outside the gene matches: 17. Germline assignment: CDR1 MNHEY and CDR2 SMNVEV (reference sequence).

This clonotype was counted at least ten times. V and J are TRBV19 and TRBJ1-5, with TRBD1 matching over 8 bases. Germline V gene lookup returns CDR1 LNHDA and CDR2 SQIVND (reference sequence). J was trimmed by 5 bases and V by 4 bases; bases with no gene match: 7. The CDR3 has 15 amino acids. Here the CDR3 reads CASSNFDRGDQPQHF. The CDR3 DNA follows: TGTGCCAGTAGTAATTTCGACAGGGGCGATCAGCCCCAGCATTTT.

This chain connects TRBV6-5 to TRBJ1-2; no clear D gene. In germline, CDR1 is MNHEY, CDR2 SVGAGI. With 5 bases removed from V and 1 base from J, the gap between germline ends came to 5 bases. The CDR3 is 12 amino acids. CDR3 in DNA: TGTGCCAGCAGTCCATTTAACTATGGCTACACCTTC. It translates to CASSPFNYGYTF.

This chain connects TRBV28 to TRBJ1-1; D is undetermined. This CDR3 contains 13 residues. The V end was cut by 6 bases, the J end by 11 bases, with 19 bases between. Germline lookup yields CDR1 MDHEN and CDR2 SYDVKM. The CDR3 loop is CASRDQFGGNAFF. The CDR3, as DNA: TGTGCCAGCAGGGACCAGTTTGGCGGGAACGCTTTCTTT.

This chain links TRBV10-2 with TRBJ2-7; D is unclear. The germline gives CDR1 WSHSY, CDR2 SAAADI. Trimming removed 7 bases from V and 0 bases from J, with 10 bases in between. The CDR3 spans 13 residues. CDR3 protein: CASKMDLSYEQYF. CDR3 coding DNA: TGCGCCAGCAAGATGGACCTCTCCTACGAGCAGTACTTC.

The chain has TRBV7-3 and TRBJ2-2; 9 bases fit TRBD1. V gave up 5 bases and J gave up 4 bases; unmatched junction bases: 8. The CDR3 sequence is 16 residues long. Germline V gives CDR1 SGHTA, CDR2 FQGTGA. The DNA of the CDR3 is TGTGCCAGCAGCCCGGGACAGGGTCCGACCACCGGGGAGCTGTTTTTT. This gives the protein CASSPGQGPTTGELFF.

This clonotype has more than one count but fewer than ten. The chain recombines TRBV4-2 with TRBJ2-7, with 13 bases identical to TRBD2. The length of the CDR3 is 20 residues. Per the germline V gene, CDR1 is LGHNA and CDR2 is YNFKEQ. Trimming at V came to 4 bases and at J to 3 bases, leaving 18 bases not matched to a gene. The CDR3 is CASSPKNGLAGAGCNYEQYF. In DNA form, the CDR3 reads TGTGCCAGCAGCCCAAAAAATGGACTAGCGGGAGCGGGGTGTAACTACGAGCAGTACTTC.

This clonotype was seen repeatedly, ten times or more. The chain has TRBV29-1 and TRBJ2-4, with TRBD2 as a possible D gene (6 bases). The CDR3 is 11 amino acids. The V gene's germline CDR1 is SQVTM and CDR2 ANQGSEA. V was trimmed by 6 bases and J by 7 bases, leaving 10 bases between them. This CDR3 is CSVFAGNIQYF. The CDR3 DNA is TGCAGCGTGTTTGCGGGGAACATTCAGTACTTC.

This clonotype was found a few times. The J gene is TRBJ2-3, the V gene TRBV7-6; D unresolved. CDR3 length: 14 amino acids. The germline gives CDR1 SGHVS, CDR2 FNYEAQ. Trimming left V 2 bases short and J 2 bases short, with 8 bases between. CDR3 residues: CASSLRYNTDTQYF. CDR3 DNA sequence: TGTGCCAGCAGCTTACGGTACAACACAGATACGCAGTATTTT.

There are many counts of this clonotype. This chain links TRBV6-6 with TRBJ1-5; the D gene is possibly TRBD1 (5 bases). This CDR3 contains 15 residues. Germline V gives CDR1 MNHNY, CDR2 SVGAGI (reference sequence). Trimming shortened V by 5 bases and J by 1 base, and 12 bases separated the two germline ends. The CDR3 bases are TGTGCCAGCAGTAAATACCGGGACAGCAATCAGCCCCAGCATTTT. Its protein is CASSKYRDSNQPQHF.

The chain combines TRBV28 with TRBJ2-1, with D perhaps TRBD1 or TRBD2 (6 bases each). The CDR3 loop spans 16 amino acids. Germline V gene data show CDR1 as MDHEN and CDR2 as SYDVKM. Trimming pared 3 bases from V and 8 bases from J, leaving 20 bases between. Here the CDR3 reads CASSFPPGASEDEQFF. CDR3 DNA: TGTGCCAGCAGTTTCCCCCCGGGGGCCTCGGAGGATGAGCAGTTCTTC.

The V call is TRBV12-3 or TRBV12-4, the J call TRBJ1-2, with 10 nucleotides matching TRBD1. J was trimmed by 4 bases and V by 7 bases; bases with no gene match: 6. The CDR3 totals 14 residues. CDR3 loop: CASTLGQGIYGYTF. The CDR3 region has the DNA TGTGCCAGCACCCTGGGACAGGGGATCTATGGCTACACCTTC.

This clonotype appeared many times. The chain uses TRBV10-1 and TRBJ2-2; D is possibly TRBD1 or TRBD2 (6 bases each). CDR1 is WNHNN, CDR2 SYGVQD, per germline (reference sequence). Trimming left V 2 bases short and J 2 bases short, with 12 bases between. CDR3 size: 16 residues. The CDR3 spells CASSERGTYNTGELFF. The CDR3 nucleotides read TGCGCCAGCAGTGAGCGGGGGACATACAACACCGGGGAGCTGTTTTTT.

This clonotype was picked up many times. V gene TRBV5-1 combines with J gene TRBJ2-1; TRBD2 agrees at 16 bases. The germline gives CDR1 SGHRS, CDR2 YFSETQ. This CDR3 has 19 residues. J lost 1 base, V lost 1 base, and 5 bases had no gene match. The CDR3, as DNA: TGCGCCAGCAGCTTGACGGGACTAGCGGGAGGGTCGTCCTACAATGAGCAGTTCTTC. It encodes CASSLTGLAGGSSYNEQFF.

This clonotype came up a few times. The gene calls are TRBV3-1 and TRBJ2-2, with D tentatively TRBD1 (5 bases). Germline CDR1 LGHDT, CDR2 YNNKEL (reference sequence). V was trimmed by 0 bases and J by 6 bases, leaving 11 bases between them. This CDR3 spans 15 amino acids. The CDR3 nucleotides read TGTGCCAGCAGCCAAGATAGTTCAGGGTCCGGGGAGCTGTTTTTT. It codes for CASSQDSSGSGELFF.

On this clonotype: A much larger clone sits a single nucleotide away, making a read error possible. V usage is TRBV7-9 and J usage is TRBJ2-1, with 8 bases fitting TRBD2. J lost 8 bases, V lost 7 bases, and 13 bases had no gene match. This CDR3 contains 15 residues. Germline V gene sequence: CDR1 SEHNR, CDR2 FQNEAQ (reference sequence). The CDR3 region has the DNA TGTGCCAGCACCCCATTTAGCGGGGACTTGTATGAGCAGTTCTTC. As protein: CASTPFSGDLYEQFF.

This clonotype was picked up many times. The rearrangement uses TRBV6-5 and TRBJ2-7; D remains ambiguous. The CDR3 is made up of 13 amino acids. CDR1 is MNHEY and CDR2 is SVGAGI in the germline V gene. V was pared by 7 bases and J by 7 bases, with 17 bases between. For the CDR3, the DNA is TGTGCCAGCATGGTGAACGAAATGGGGGAGCAGTACTTC. Its translation is CASMVNEMGEQYF.

In this sample, this clonotype turned up many times. CDR3 in amino acids: CASSPTGDYEQYF. CDR3 coding DNA: TGTGCCAGCAGCCCGACAGGGGACTACGAGCAGTACTTC. V is TRBV5-5 and J is TRBJ2-7; 8 bases agree with TRBD1. Trimming at V came to 4 bases and at J to 3 bases, leaving 3 bases not matched to a gene. The CDR3 sequence is 13 residues long. Germline loops: CDR1 SGHKS, CDR2 YYEKEE (reference sequence).

This chain uses TRBV28 with TRBJ2-7, with 15 bases identical to TRBD2. CDR1 and CDR2 (germline): MDHEN, SYDVKM. Trimming at V came to 6 bases and at J to 1 base, leaving 10 bases not matched to a gene. This CDR3 contains 18 residues. Here the CDR3 reads CASSLPGLAGGQSYEQYF. CDR3 DNA sequence: TGTGCCAGCAGCCTTCCGGGACTAGCGGGAGGTCAATCCTACGAGCAGTACTTC.

V and J are TRBV10-3 and TRBJ2-1, with TRBD1 identical over 10 bases. CDR3 length equals 10 residues. Germline lookup yields CDR1 ENHRY and CDR2 SYGVKD. V was pared by 7 bases and J by 15 bases, with 3 bases of the junction left unmatched. CDR3 DNA sequence: TGTGCCATCAAGGGGACAGGGGTGTTCTTC. As protein: CAIKGTGVFF.

This clonotype was seen at least ten times. The V gene is TRBV12-3 or TRBV12-4, the J gene TRBJ2-1; D is uncertain. The CDR3 runs to 17 residues. Trimming pared 2 bases from V and 0 bases from J, leaving 14 bases between. The CDR3 bases are TGTGCCAGCAGTTTAAGAAGAGGACGGAGCTCCTACAATGAGCAGTTCTTC. This encodes CASSLRRGRSSYNEQFF.